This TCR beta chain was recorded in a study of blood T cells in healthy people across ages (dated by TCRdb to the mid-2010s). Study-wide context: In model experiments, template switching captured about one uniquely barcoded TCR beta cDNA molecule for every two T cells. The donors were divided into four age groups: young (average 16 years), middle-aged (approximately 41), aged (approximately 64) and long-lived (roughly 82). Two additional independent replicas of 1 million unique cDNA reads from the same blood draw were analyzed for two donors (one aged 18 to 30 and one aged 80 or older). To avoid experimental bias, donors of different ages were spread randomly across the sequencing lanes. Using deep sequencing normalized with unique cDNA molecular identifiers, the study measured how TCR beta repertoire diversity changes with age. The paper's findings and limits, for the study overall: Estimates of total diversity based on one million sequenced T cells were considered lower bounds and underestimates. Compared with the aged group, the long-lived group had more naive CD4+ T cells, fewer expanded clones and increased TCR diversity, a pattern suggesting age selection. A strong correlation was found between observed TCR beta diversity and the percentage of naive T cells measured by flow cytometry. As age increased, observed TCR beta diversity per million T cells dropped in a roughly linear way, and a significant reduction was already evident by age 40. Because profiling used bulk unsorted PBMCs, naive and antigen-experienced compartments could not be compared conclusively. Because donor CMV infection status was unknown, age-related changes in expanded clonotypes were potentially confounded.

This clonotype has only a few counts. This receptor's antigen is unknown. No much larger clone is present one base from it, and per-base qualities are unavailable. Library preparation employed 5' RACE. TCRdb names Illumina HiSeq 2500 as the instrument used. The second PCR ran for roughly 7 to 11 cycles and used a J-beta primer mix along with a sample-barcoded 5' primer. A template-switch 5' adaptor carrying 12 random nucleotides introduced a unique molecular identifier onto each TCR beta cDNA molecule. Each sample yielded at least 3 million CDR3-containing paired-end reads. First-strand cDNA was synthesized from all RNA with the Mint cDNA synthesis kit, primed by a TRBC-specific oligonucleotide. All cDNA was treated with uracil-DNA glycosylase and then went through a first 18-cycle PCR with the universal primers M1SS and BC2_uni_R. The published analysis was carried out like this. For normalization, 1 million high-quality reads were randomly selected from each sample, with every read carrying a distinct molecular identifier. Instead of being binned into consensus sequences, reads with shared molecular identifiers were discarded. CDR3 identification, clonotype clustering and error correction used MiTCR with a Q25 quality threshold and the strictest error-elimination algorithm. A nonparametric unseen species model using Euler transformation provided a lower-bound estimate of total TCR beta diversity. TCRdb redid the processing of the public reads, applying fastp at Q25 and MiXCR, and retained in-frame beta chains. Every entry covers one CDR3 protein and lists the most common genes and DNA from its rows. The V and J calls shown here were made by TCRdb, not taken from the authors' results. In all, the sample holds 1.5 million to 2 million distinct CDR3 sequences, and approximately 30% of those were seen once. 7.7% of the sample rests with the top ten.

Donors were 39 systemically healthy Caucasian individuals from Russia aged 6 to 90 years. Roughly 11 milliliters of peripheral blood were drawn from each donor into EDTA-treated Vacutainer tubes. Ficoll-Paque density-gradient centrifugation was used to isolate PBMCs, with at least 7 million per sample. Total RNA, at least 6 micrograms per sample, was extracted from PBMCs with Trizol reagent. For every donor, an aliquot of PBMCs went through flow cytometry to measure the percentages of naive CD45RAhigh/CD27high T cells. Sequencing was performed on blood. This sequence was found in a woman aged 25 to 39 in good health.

The nucleotides are TGTGCCAGCTCACCACCGGTAGGCGGGAACACTGAAGCTTTCTTT. It translates as CASSPPVGGNTEAFF. The chain is made from TRBV18 and TRBJ1-1; no confident D gene assignment can be made. The germline V gene provides CDR1 KGHSH and CDR2 LQKENI. A distance of 9 bases separates the germline ends of V and J, which lose 0 bases and 1 base respectively. Inclusive of the bounding cysteine and phenylalanine, the CDR3 is 15 residues long. The sequence is cut down to CDR3 DNA, 45 bases in frame from base 1.